This T cell receptor (beta chain) stems from a study of cytomegalovirus exposure and HLA in healthy donors. About this clone itself: Its antigen is unidentified.

Regarding the study as a whole: Presence/absence results assume similar sequencing depth per donor, which may not hold. Trimming of TCR beta V- and J-genes showed a link, identified in a later analysis, to a missense DCLRE1C variant. CMV serostatus stood as the only immune exposure information on hand.

The ends were cut back, 7 bases at V and 0 bases at J, with 19 bases in the middle. The CDR3 consists of 17 residues. Per the germline V gene, CDR1 is ENHRY and CDR2 is SYGVKD. Primers included in the PCR were 60 Vbeta and 13 Jbeta primers. This table comes from immunoSEQ multiplex PCR, and its TCRdb copy is limited to in-frame clones, with some not included. The sample holds roughly 140,000 clones, roughly 84% seen once. This clonotype originated in a woman between 18 and 29 years old in good health and CMV-seronegative. The source material was PBMCs. The chain has TRBV10-3 and TRBJ2-1, with a weak D call TRBD2 (6 bases). The CDR3, as DNA: TGTGCCATCACCGCCGCCGGGCGGGGAGCCTCCTACAATGAGCAGTTCTTC. This codes for CAITAAGRGASYNEQFF.